The entry that follows covers one TCR beta chain sequence. This entry is derived from a study of shared clonotypes between healthy human individuals. TCRdb's table, derived via immunoSEQ multiplex PCR, lists solely in-frame clones and lacks some. Here the sample spans roughly 2.5 million clones, around nine tenths being singletons. The CDR3 consists of 16 residues. V lost 0 bases and J 3 bases, leaving 15 bases between the germline ends. Germline CDR1 reads SGHRS; CDR2 reads YFSETQ. Sequencing was carried out using naive CD4+ T cells sorted from blood. Specified subset: CD45RA+ positively selected. The J gene is TRBJ2-5, the V gene TRBV5-1, with D possibly being TRBD1 (6 bases). This sequence originates from a man younger than 35 in good health. For the CDR3, the DNA is TGCGCCAGCAGCTTGGCCGGATTCTGGACAGAAGAGACCCAGTACTTC. This sequence encodes CASSLAGFWTEETQYF.